The next 13 T cell receptor beta chains were all read from a single sample in a study of Ad26.COV2.S vaccination and SARS-CoV-2 variants. Stated treatment: about 20 received Ad26.COV2.S at low or high dose, single or two shots; about 5 received placebo; per-sample allocation not given. The samples were gathered on day 63 after the first injection of vaccine or placebo. Data came from immunoSEQ multiplex PCR; TCRdb stores just in-frame clones and leaves some out. The sample carries hundreds of thousands of clones, roughly 90% recorded once. Sequences were derived from peripheral blood, sampled in a trial of Ad26.COV2.S vaccine versus placebo. Source of these receptors: a person between 18 and 65 years old who received the Ad26.COV2.S COVID-19 vaccine or a placebo.

J is TRBJ2-1 and V is TRBV15; TRBD2 aligns across 7 bases. The CDR3 totals 17 residues. Germline-derived CDR1 and CDR2 are LNHNV and YYDKDF (reference sequence). Trimming cost V 1 base and J 0 bases; bases outside gene matches: 6. CDR3 nucleotides: TGTGCCACCAGCAGAGGTCCCCCTAGCGGCTCCTACAATGAGCAGTTCTTC. This sequence encodes CATSRGPPSGSYNEQFF.

Comments on this clone: Germline and junction disagree at one end, which may indicate a read error. The chain employs TRBV30 and TRBJ2-5, with TRBD2 matching over 11 bases. Germline loops: CDR1 GTSNPN, CDR2 SVGIG (reference sequence). The CDR3 runs 15 residues. The CDR3 bases are TGTGCCTGGAGCCTAGCGGGGGGCTTTAGCGGGACCCCGTACTTC. Translating it yields CAWSLAGGFSGTPYF. Variable domain in full (rest from reference TRBV30 and TRBJ2-5): SQTIHQWPATLVQPVGSPLSLECTVEGTSNPNLYWYRQAAGRGLQLLFYSVGIGQISSEVPQNLSASRPQDRQFILSSKKLLLSDSGFYLCAWSLAGGFSGTPYFGPGTRLLVL.

The chain combines TRBV6-2 or TRBV6-3 with TRBJ2-1; D is perhaps TRBD1 or TRBD2 (5 bases each). V was cut by 4 bases and J by 5 bases, with 12 bases left in between. This CDR3 comprises 14 residues. Germline CDR1 and CDR2: MNHEY and SVGEGT. This CDR3 is CASSLSGRHNEQFF. The CDR3 coding sequence is TGTGCCAGCAGTTTGTCGGGACGTCACAATGAGCAGTTCTTC.

This clone was observed once. CDR3 DNA: TGTGCCAGCTCACGTGGACAGCTCTCCTACGAGCAGTACTTC. This codes for CASSRGQLSYEQYF. V usage is TRBV18 and J usage is TRBJ2-7; a possible D gene is TRBD1 (6 bases). The CDR3 runs to 14 residues. Germline CDR1 KGHSH, CDR2 LQKENI. Trimming stripped 4 bases from V and 0 bases from J, with 10 bases between.

The V gene is TRBV11-2, the J gene TRBJ1-4; the D gene is possibly TRBD1 (6 bases). CDR3 length equals 13 residues. V lost 5 bases, J lost 5 bases, and 9 bases lay in between. Per the germline V gene, CDR1 is SGHAT and CDR2 is FQNNGV. The chain's CDR3 is CASSTGLNEKLFF. As DNA, the CDR3 is TGTGCCAGCAGCACAGGGCTCAATGAAAAACTGTTTTTT.

This rearrangement joins TRBV29-1 to TRBJ2-2; a weak D match, TRBD2 (5 bases). CDR1 and CDR2 from the germline V gene are SQVTM and ANQGSEA. This CDR3 comprises 13 residues. V lost 3 bases, J lost 7 bases, and 12 bases lay in between. The CDR3 region is CSVDEGSVGELFF. CDR3 DNA: TGCAGCGTTGATGAGGGTTCGGTCGGGGAGCTGTTTTTT.

CDR3 sequence (DNA): TGCGCCAGCAGCCCCCCAGGAGCGGGATCGAACACCGGGGAGCTGTTTTTT. This sequence encodes CASSPPGAGSNTGELFF. The rearrangement joins TRBV5-1 to TRBJ2-2, with 7 bases identical to TRBD2. With V trimmed by 4 bases and J by 0 bases, 9 bases remained unmatched. CDR1 is SGHRS, CDR2 YFSETQ, per germline. CDR3 length equals 17 residues.

This clone was recorded only once. This chain connects TRBV2 to TRBJ2-7; no firm D call. The V end lost 8 bases, the J end lost 5 bases, and 19 bases lay between the germline ends. This CDR3 is 14 amino acids long. Germline-derived CDR1 and CDR2 are SNHLY and FYNNEI. CDR3 coding DNA: TGTGCCAGCCGCTTGGGCGGAGTACAAAACGAGCAGTACTTC. Translation gives CASRLGGVQNEQYF.

V gene TRBV12-3 or TRBV12-4 combines with J gene TRBJ2-3; no firm D call. This CDR3 has 11 amino acids. Trimming stripped 1 base from V and 8 bases from J, with 4 bases between. CDR3 in DNA: TGTGCCAGCAGTTTAGTCGGTACGCAGTATTTT. Translated, it gives CASSLVGTQYF.

The rearrangement joins TRBV2 to TRBJ2-3, with D perhaps matching TRBD1 or TRBD2 (5 bases each). Looked up from germline, CDR1 is SNHLY and CDR2 is FYNNEI. The CDR3 sequence is 18 residues long. Trimming took 0 bases from V and 2 from J, leaving 18 bases between them. The CDR3 loop is CASSEALLGDPATDTQYF. The DNA of the CDR3 is TGTGCCAGCAGTGAAGCGCTTCTGGGGGACCCAGCCACAGATACGCAGTATTTT. The full variable domain, with the rest looked up from reference TRBV2 and TRBJ2-3, is EPEVTQTPSHQVTQMGQEVILRCVPISNHLYFYWYRQILGQKVEFLVSFYNNEISEKSEIFDDQFSVERPDGSNFTLKIRSTKLEDSAMYFCASSEALLGDPATDTQYFGPGTRLTVL.

The chain recombines TRBV7-3 with TRBJ1-1; 7 nucleotides match TRBD1. Germline loops: CDR1 SGHTA, CDR2 FQGTGA. The J segment lost 4 bases and the V segment lost 5 bases, leaving 10 bases of the junction unmatched. This CDR3 is 15 amino acids long. The CDR3 spells CASSLQGILGTEAFF. CDR3 in DNA: TGTGCCAGCAGCCTACAGGGGATCTTGGGCACTGAAGCTTTCTTT.

The rearrangement links TRBV11-2 to TRBJ1-1; D is undetermined. Germline values: CDR1 SGHAT, CDR2 FQNNGV. V shed 5 bases and J shed 5 bases, with 6 bases lying between them. This CDR3 has 11 amino acids. CDR3 nucleotide sequence: TGTGCCAGCAGCCTGCAAACTGAAGCTTTCTTT. Protein: CASSLQTEAFF.

The chain has TRBV15 and TRBJ2-2; no reliable D call. Deletions cut 9 bases from V and 0 bases from J, with 8 bases between. This CDR3 has 13 amino acids. Per the germline V gene, CDR1 is LNHNV and CDR2 is YYDKDF (reference sequence). The CDR3 loop reads CATRPPNTGELFF. CDR3 in DNA: TGTGCCACGCGGCCCCCGAACACCGGGGAGCTGTTTTTT.